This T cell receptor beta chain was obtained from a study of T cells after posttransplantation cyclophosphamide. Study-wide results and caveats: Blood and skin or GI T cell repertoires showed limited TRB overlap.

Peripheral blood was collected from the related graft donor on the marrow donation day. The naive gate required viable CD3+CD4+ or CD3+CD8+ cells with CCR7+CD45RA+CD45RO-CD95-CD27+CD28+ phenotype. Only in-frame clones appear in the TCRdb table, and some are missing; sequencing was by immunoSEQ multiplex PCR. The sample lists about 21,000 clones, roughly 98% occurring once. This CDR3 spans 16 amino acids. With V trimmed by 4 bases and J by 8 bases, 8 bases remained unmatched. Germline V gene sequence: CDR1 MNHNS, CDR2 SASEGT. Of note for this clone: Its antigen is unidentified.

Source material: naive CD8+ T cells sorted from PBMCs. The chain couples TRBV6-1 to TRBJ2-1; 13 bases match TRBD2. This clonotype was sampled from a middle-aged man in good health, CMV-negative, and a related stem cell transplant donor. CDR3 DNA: TGTGCCAGCAGTGGAGCCGGGACTAGCGGGACCCATGAGCAGTTCTTC. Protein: CASSGAGTSGTHEQFF.